These 26 T cell receptor beta chains share one sample of origin, sequenced in a study of blood T cell repertoires in COVID-19. The method was immunoSEQ multiplex PCR; TCRdb's version includes in-frame clones alone and lacks a portion of them. The table lists about 150,000 clones, 87% of them singletons. Sequenced: peripheral blood. The receptors derive from a woman aged 55-69 years with active or convalescent COVID-19.

This clone showed up just once. The rearrangement links TRBV10-3 to TRBJ1-5, with TRBD1 matching over 9 bases. V trimming: 10 bases; J trimming: 0 bases; junction bases outside the gene matches: 13. CDR1 and CDR2 (germline): ENHRY, SYGVKD. The CDR3 has 17 residues. CDR3 sequence: CATSWGQGANSNQPQHF. The CDR3 nucleotides read TGTGCCACCTCCTGGGGACAGGGTGCGAATAGCAATCAGCCCCAGCATTTT.

The chain recombines TRBV19 with TRBJ1-1; TRBD1 is a possible D gene (5 bases). CDR1 LNHDA and CDR2 SQIVND come from the germline V gene (reference sequence). Trimming cost V 7 bases and J 1 base, with 13 bases left between them. The length of the CDR3 is 14 residues. Here the CDR3 reads CASTRTNENTEAFF. The CDR3 DNA reads as TGTGCCAGTACCCGGACAAACGAGAACACTGAAGCTTTCTTT. Drawing the rest from reference TRBV19 and TRBJ1-1, the complete variable domain is DGGITQSPKYLFRKEGQNVTLSCEQNLNHDAMYWYRQDPGQGLRLIYYSQIVNDFQKGDIAEGYSVSREKKESFPLTVTSAQKNPTAFYLCASTRTNENTEAFFGQGTRLTVV.

CDR3 DNA sequence: TGTGCCATGATTTGGGCAGTGGGTGGCTACACCTTC. Translated, it gives CAMIWAVGGYTF. The chain has TRBV30 and TRBJ1-2, with D unclear. V lost 8 bases and J lost 7, with 17 bases in between. This CDR3 has 12 amino acids. CDR1 and CDR2 from the germline V gene are GTSNPN and SVGIG (reference sequence).

The V call is TRBV19, the J call TRBJ1-4; weak D call: TRBD1 (6 bases). The CDR3 is made up of 12 amino acids. V gave up 7 bases and J gave up 5 bases, with 8 bases separating them. Germline CDR1 is LNHDA and CDR2 is SQIVND (reference sequence). The CDR3 DNA reads as TGTGCCAGTAACAGGGTAAATGAAAAACTGTTTTTT. Translating it yields CASNRVNEKLFF.

This clone was counted once. The chain employs TRBV19 and TRBJ2-3; D might be TRBD2 (6 bases). Germline V gene sequence: CDR1 LNHDA, CDR2 SQIVND (reference sequence). The CDR3 runs 15 residues. Trimming cost V 3 bases and J 2 bases, with 12 bases left between them. The CDR3 sequence: CASSIAGRSTDTQYF. CDR3 coding DNA: TGTGCCAGTAGTATCGCGGGGCGGTCCACAGATACGCAGTATTTT.

The rearrangement links TRBV4-3 to TRBJ1-5, with TRBD1 matching over 8 bases. J gave up 6 bases and V 3 bases, and 7 bases lay outside the gene matches. CDR3 length equals 15 residues. Germline values: CDR1 LGHNA, CDR2 YSLEER. CDR3 bases: TGCGCCAGCAGCCAGGAACAGGGGGATGGTCAGCCCCAGCATTTT. Translated, it gives CASSQEQGDGQPQHF.

CDR3 in amino acids: CASSPGLAGGEQFF. CDR3 coding DNA: TGTGCCAGCAGCCCCGGTCTCGCCGGCGGTGAGCAGTTCTTC. The chain has TRBV7-2 and TRBJ2-1; D remains unclear. CDR1 SGHTA and CDR2 FQGNSA come from the germline V gene. The CDR3 is 14 residues long. V lost 5 bases, J lost 9 bases, and 17 bases lay in between.

The rearrangement links TRBV19 to TRBJ2-5; 8 bases align to TRBD1. The germline V gene has CDR1 LNHDA and CDR2 SQIVND (reference sequence). This CDR3 spans 14 amino acids. Germline trimming cut 4 bases from V and 5 bases from J; bases unmatched to any gene: 6. The CDR3 DNA sequence: TGTGCCAGTAGTACAGGGGGCGGTGGGGAGACCCAGTACTTC. Its protein product is CASSTGGGGETQYF. Variable domain in full (rest from reference TRBV19 and TRBJ2-5): DGGITQSPKYLFRKEGQNVTLSCEQNLNHDAMYWYRQDPGQGLRLIYYSQIVNDFQKGDIAEGYSVSREKKESFPLTVTSAQKNPTAFYLCASSTGGGGETQYFGPGTRLLVL.

The V and J genes are TRBV5-4 and TRBJ2-4; 8 bases line up with TRBD1. V lost 4 bases to trimming and J lost 6 bases; unmatched junction nucleotides: 6. The CDR3 length is 14 residues. Germline lookup yields CDR1 SGHNT and CDR2 YYREEE (reference sequence). This chain's CDR3 is CASSKDRAGNIQYF. CDR3 nucleotide sequence: TGTGCCAGCAGCAAGGACAGGGCAGGAAACATTCAGTACTTC.

V is TRBV10-3 and J is TRBJ1-1; D is ambiguous. This CDR3 is built from 13 residues. CDR1 is ENHRY and CDR2 is SYGVKD in the germline V gene. V lost 4 bases and J lost 0, with 6 bases in between. The CDR3 spells CAISVAVNTEAFF. In DNA, the CDR3 is TGTGCCATCAGTGTGGCAGTGAACACTGAAGCTTTCTTT.

The genes are TRBV5-1 and TRBJ1-3; unclear D gene. The CDR3 is 14 residues long. Germline CDR1 and CDR2: SGHRS and YFSETQ. Between the trimmed V and J ends, which lost 1 base and 1 base, there was a span of 6 bases. This CDR3 is CASSLTASGNTIYF. CDR3 DNA sequence: TGCGCCAGCAGCTTGACAGCTTCTGGAAACACCATATATTTT.

This chain joins TRBV11-2 and TRBJ1-3; D remains unclear. Trimming pared 2 bases from V and 0 bases from J, leaving 8 bases between. CDR1 SGHAT and CDR2 FQNNGV come from the germline V gene. The CDR3 runs 15 residues. The CDR3 DNA follows: TGTGCCAGCAGCTTAACCCGGAGCTCTGGAAACACCATATATTTT. Encoded protein: CASSLTRSSGNTIYF. Complete variable domain (other parts from reference TRBV11-2 and TRBJ1-3): EAGVAQSPRYKIIEKRQSVAFWCNPISGHATLYWYQQILGQGPKLLIQFQNNGVVDDSQLPKDRFSAERLKGVDSTLKIQPAKLEDSAVYLCASSLTRSSGNTIYFGEGSWLTVV.

This sequence joins TRBV7-9 and TRBJ2-1, with D possibly TRBD2 on 6 matching bases. Trimming took off 6 bases at V and 7 bases at J, with 22 bases between the two ends. Per the germline V gene, CDR1 is SEHNR and CDR2 is FQNEAQ (reference sequence). This CDR3 is built from 16 residues. The CDR3 loop is CASSFGWGVEGNEQFF. The CDR3 nucleotides are TGTGCCAGCAGTTTCGGGTGGGGGGTAGAAGGAAATGAGCAGTTCTTC.

In its sample, this clone was seen once. The chain uses TRBV24-1 and TRBJ2-1; 11 bases align to TRBD2. The CDR3 consists of 19 residues. Unmatched junction bases numbered 9, after V lost 0 bases and J lost 3 bases. The germline V gene encodes CDR1 KGHDR and CDR2 SFDVKD. For the CDR3, the DNA is TGTGCCACCAGTGATTTGCACCGACTAGCGGGGAGCCTCTACAATGAGCAGTTCTTC. Translating gives CATSDLHRLAGSLYNEQFF.

The CDR3 loop reads CASSSPGRGDQPQHF. As DNA, the CDR3 is TGTGCCAGCAGTTCCCCGGGGAGGGGGGATCAGCCCCAGCATTTT. This chain links TRBV6-5 with TRBJ1-5, with D perhaps matching TRBD1 (6 bases). The CDR3 runs to 15 residues. The germline gives CDR1 MNHEY, CDR2 SVGAGI. Trimming took off 4 bases at V and 5 bases at J, with 15 bases between the two ends.

The V and J genes are TRBV7-3 and TRBJ2-5, with 14 bases identical to TRBD2. CDR1 is SGHTA and CDR2 is FQGTGA in the germline V gene. The CDR3 totals 17 residues. The V and J ends lost 4 bases and 5 bases, in that order; junction bases with no gene match: 9. This CDR3 is CASSSGLAGAEGETQYF. CDR3 DNA sequence: TGTGCCAGCAGCTCGGGACTAGCGGGGGCGGAGGGTGAGACCCAGTACTTC.

The chain employs TRBV18 and TRBJ2-7, with 9 bases fitting TRBD1. After removal of 4 bases from V and 2 bases from J, the junction contained 6 bases not matched to a gene. Germline V lookup: CDR1 KGHSH, CDR2 LQKENI. This CDR3 spans 15 amino acids. CDR3 sequence (DNA): TGTGCCAGCTCACGGGCCGGGACAGGGACCTACGAGCAGTACTTC. Translating it yields CASSRAGTGTYEQYF.

The rearrangement joins TRBV6-5 to TRBJ1-5; 7 bases map to TRBD1. The length of the CDR3 is 15 residues. V shed 5 bases, J shed 2 bases, and the junction held 6 bases outside the gene matches. Germline CDR1 and CDR2: MNHEY and SVGAGI. This CDR3 reads CASSRQGPGNQPQHF. The CDR3 nucleotides are TGTGCCAGCAGTCGACAGGGACCCGGCAATCAGCCCCAGCATTTT.

The V and J genes are TRBV7-2 and TRBJ1-2, with TRBD1 matching over 7 bases. This CDR3 is 15 amino acids long. The J segment lost 3 bases and the V segment lost 3 bases, leaving 7 bases of the junction unmatched. Germline values: CDR1 SGHTA, CDR2 FQGNSA. CDR3 sequence reads: CASSFKGAGDYGYTF. DNA of the CDR3: TGTGCCAGCAGCTTTAAGGGGGCGGGTGACTATGGCTACACCTTC.

V usage is TRBV4-1 and J usage is TRBJ2-1; possible D gene TRBD2, 5 bases. V lost 8 bases, J lost 9 bases, and 17 bases lay in between. CDR1 and CDR2 (germline): MGHRA, YSYEKL. The CDR3 is 13 residues long. The CDR3 region is CASEGVGKGEQFF. CDR3 nucleotides: TGCGCCAGCGAGGGTGTGGGGAAAGGTGAGCAGTTCTTC.

For the CDR3, the DNA is TGTGCCAGCAGCCCCACGGGTACCGGGGCCAACGTCCTGACTTTC. It specifies CASSPTGTGANVLTF. The chain employs TRBV13 and TRBJ2-6; no reliable D call. V was pared by 5 bases and J by 4 bases, with 12 bases between. This CDR3 is 15 amino acids long. Germline-derived CDR1 and CDR2 are PRHDT and FYEKMQ (reference sequence). Drawing the rest from reference TRBV13 and TRBJ2-6, the complete variable domain is AAGVIQSPRHLIKEKRETATLKCYPIPRHDTVYWYQQGPGQDPQFLISFYEKMQSDKGSIPDRFSAQQFSDYHSELNMSSLELGDSALYFCASSPTGTGANVLTFGAGSRLTVL.

This clone was recorded only once. The CDR3 loop reads CASGPGVIHTEAFF. The CDR3 DNA sequence: TGTGCCAGCGGCCCAGGGGTGATTCACACTGAAGCTTTCTTT. The chain combines TRBV6-5 with TRBJ1-1; tentative D call: TRBD1 (6 bases). This CDR3 is 14 amino acids long. Deletions cut 8 bases from V and 3 bases from J, with 16 bases between. Germline V gene data show CDR1 as MNHEY and CDR2 as SVGAGI.

The CDR3, as DNA: TGTGCCATCAGTGAGGGGACAGGGGTAAACACCGGGGAGCTGTTTTTT. It codes for CAISEGTGVNTGELFF. The chain links TRBV10-3 to TRBJ2-2; TRBD1 matches 10 bases. From germline, CDR1 is ENHRY and CDR2 SYGVKD. After removal of 2 bases from V and 2 bases from J, the junction contained 2 bases not matched to a gene. CDR3 length: 16 amino acids.

This rearrangement joins TRBV5-1 to TRBJ2-1; possibly TRBD1 for D (6 bases). CDR1 SGHRS and CDR2 YFSETQ come from the germline V gene. CDR3 length: 15 residues. Trimming stripped 4 bases from V and 6 bases from J, with 17 bases between. The CDR3 region is CASSRDRSAGNEQFF. The CDR3 DNA follows: TGCGCCAGCAGCAGAGACAGGTCGGCGGGCAATGAGCAGTTCTTC.

The J gene is TRBJ2-7, the V gene TRBV5-1; D remains unclear. Trimming removed 0 bases at V and 3 bases at J, with 7 bases between. CDR1 and CDR2 from the germline V gene are SGHRS and YFSETQ. The CDR3 is 13 residues long. CDR3 in amino acids: CASSLVGSYEQYF. CDR3 nucleotide sequence: TGCGCCAGCAGCTTGGTGGGCAGCTACGAGCAGTACTTC.

The V call is TRBV5-1, the J call TRBJ1-1; a possible D gene is TRBD1 (6 bases). Trimming stripped 5 bases from V and 1 base from J, with 18 bases between. This CDR3 is 16 amino acids long. CDR1 SGHRS and CDR2 YFSETQ come from the germline V gene. The CDR3 nucleotides are TGCGCCAGCAGTCATGGGGGCGGCCCGACGAACACTGAAGCTTTCTTT. Translating it yields CASSHGGGPTNTEAFF.